Listed below are T cell receptor beta chains from one sample, sequenced in a study of human T cells and chemical hapten exposure. TCRdb re-called the RACE reads through MiXCR, storing one row per CDR3 protein. The repertoire holds roughly 380,000 distinct CDR3 sequences, 4% to 6% seen once, with around 2.6% in the top ten. Here the sequenced sample was whole blood, taken in connection with sensitization to the hapten diphenylcyclopropenone (DPC). All receptors derive from a woman between 50 and 59 years old with alopecia areata. Some clones in this sample may be carry-over from other donors' samples. Both conserved end residues are part of each CDR3. The order of the fields is clone size, V gene, CDR3 length, D gene, J gene, CDR3 protein, CDR3 DNA. The D gene is left open where the match is weak. Clone size is not always given. Where it is, it says once, few, many or a class for expanded clones.

clone_size: many; v_call: TRBV6-6; cdr3_length: 12; d_call: -; j_call: TRBJ1-5; cdr3_aa: CASTEGNQPQHF; cdr3_nt: TGTGCCAGCACCGAGGGGAATCAGCCCCAGCATTTT
clone_size: few; v_call: TRBV6-6; cdr3_length: 13; d_call: -; j_call: TRBJ1-2; cdr3_aa: CASTLGSNYGYTF; cdr3_nt: TGTGCCAGCACCCTAGGGTCTAACTATGGCTACACCTTC
clone_size: many; v_call: TRBV9; cdr3_length: 14; d_call: -; j_call: TRBJ2-1; cdr3_aa: CASSPRGARNEQFF; cdr3_nt: TGTGCCAGCAGCCCACGGGGGGCGAGGAATGAGCAGTTCTTC
clone_size: -; v_call: TRBV2; cdr3_length: 16; d_call: TRBD1; j_call: TRBJ1-6; cdr3_aa: CASGIRQGLYNSPLHF; cdr3_nt: TGTGCCAGCGGCATCAGACAGGGCCTCTATAATTCACCCCTCCACTTT
clone_size: -; v_call: TRBV7-8; cdr3_length: 16; d_call: -; j_call: TRBJ1-1; cdr3_aa: CASSSSITADFTEAFF; cdr3_nt: TGTGCCAGCAGCTCTAGCATAACGGCCGATTTCACTGAAGCTTTCTTT
clone_size: many; v_call: TRBV5-1; cdr3_length: 15; d_call: -; j_call: TRBJ1-2; cdr3_aa: CASSAEGQANYGYTF; cdr3_nt: TGCGCCAGCAGCGCTGAGGGGCAAGCTAACTATGGCTACACCTTC
clone_size: -; v_call: TRBV29-1; cdr3_length: 12; d_call: -; j_call: TRBJ1-1; cdr3_aa: CSVVHLNTAAFF; cdr3_nt: TGCAGCGTTGTACACTTGAACACTGCAGCTTTCTTT
clone_size: many; v_call: TRBV3-1; cdr3_length: 13; d_call: -; j_call: TRBJ2-5; cdr3_aa: CASSQENGETQYF; cdr3_nt: TGTGCCAGCAGCCAAGAGAACGGGGAGACCCAGTACTTC
clone_size: many; v_call: TRBV28; cdr3_length: 13; d_call: -; j_call: TRBJ2-5; cdr3_aa: CASTPADQETQYF; cdr3_nt: TGTGCCAGCACCCCAGCGGACCAAGAGACCCAGTACTTC
clone_size: many; v_call: TRBV7-2; cdr3_length: 15; d_call: TRBD1; j_call: TRBJ2-2; cdr3_aa: CASSRDRVNTGELFF; cdr3_nt: TGTGCCAGCAGCCGGGACAGGGTGAACACCGGGGAGCTGTTTTTT
clone_size: -; v_call: TRBV6-5; cdr3_length: 14; d_call: TRBD1; j_call: TRBJ1-6; cdr3_aa: CASWDRVLGSPLHF; cdr3_nt: TGTGCCAGCTGGGACAGGGTGCTGGGTTCACCCCTCCACTTT
clone_size: many; v_call: TRBV6-5; cdr3_length: 14; d_call: -; j_call: TRBJ1-1; cdr3_aa: CASSYTGLNTEAFF; cdr3_nt: TGTGCCAGCAGTTACACAGGACTGAACACTGAAGCTTTCTTT
clone_size: -; v_call: TRBV29-1; cdr3_length: 11; d_call: -; j_call: TRBJ1-4; cdr3_aa: CSVLQGEGLFF; cdr3_nt: TGCAGCGTACTACAGGGAGAAGGACTGTTTTTT
clone_size: few; v_call: TRBV3-1; cdr3_length: 19; d_call: TRBD2; j_call: TRBJ2-4; cdr3_aa: CASSQGSGLAGEGKNIQYF; cdr3_nt: TGTGCCAGCAGCCAAGGGTCGGGACTAGCGGGGGAGGGGAAAAACATTCAGTACTTC
clone_size: -; v_call: TRBV24-1; cdr3_length: 13; d_call: TRBD1; j_call: TRBJ1-1; cdr3_aa: CATSAGQAVEAFF; cdr3_nt: TGTGCCACCAGTGCCGGACAGGCAGTTGAAGCTTTCTTT
clone_size: -; v_call: TRBV6-2/TRBV6-3; cdr3_length: 13; d_call: -; j_call: TRBJ2-7; cdr3_aa: CASSYTRSYEQYF; cdr3_nt: TGTGCCAGCAGTTACACCAGGAGCTACGAGCAGTACTTC
clone_size: many; v_call: TRBV6-5; cdr3_length: 14; d_call: -; j_call: TRBJ2-1; cdr3_aa: CASSYGGTGNEQFF; cdr3_nt: TGTGCCAGCAGTTACGGGGGGACTGGGAATGAGCAGTTCTTC
clone_size: -; v_call: TRBV27; cdr3_length: 15; d_call: TRBD1; j_call: TRBJ1-5; cdr3_aa: CASSFSTGVGQPQHF; cdr3_nt: TGTGCCAGCAGTTTCTCGACAGGGGTAGGACAGCCCCAGCATTTT
clone_size: few; v_call: TRBV18; cdr3_length: 13; d_call: -; j_call: TRBJ1-2; cdr3_aa: CASTPGVSYGYTF; cdr3_nt: TGTGCCAGCACACCGGGAGTTTCTTATGGCTACACCTTC
clone_size: many; v_call: TRBV6-5; cdr3_length: 14; d_call: -; j_call: TRBJ2-1; cdr3_aa: CASSHGGLNNEQFF; cdr3_nt: TGTGCCAGCAGTCACGGGGGACTCAACAATGAGCAGTTCTTC
clone_size: few; v_call: TRBV5-5; cdr3_length: 15; d_call: -; j_call: TRBJ2-3; cdr3_aa: CASSLYGGDTDTQYF; cdr3_nt: TGTGCCAGCAGCTTGTATGGCGGGGACACAGATACGCAGTATTTT
clone_size: few; v_call: TRBV5-4; cdr3_length: 13; d_call: -; j_call: TRBJ2-1; cdr3_aa: CASSPDFYNEQFF; cdr3_nt: TGTGCCAGCAGCCCGGACTTTTACAATGAGCAGTTCTTC
clone_size: -; v_call: TRBV28; cdr3_length: 15; d_call: TRBD2; j_call: TRBJ2-7; cdr3_aa: CASSSDLAGAEEQYF; cdr3_nt: TGTGCCAGCAGTTCCGACCTAGCGGGGGCGGAGGAGCAGTACTTC
clone_size: many; v_call: TRBV25-1; cdr3_length: 13; d_call: -; j_call: TRBJ1-2; cdr3_aa: CASSETANYGYTF; cdr3_nt: TGTGCCAGCAGTGAGACAGCTAACTATGGCTACACCTTC